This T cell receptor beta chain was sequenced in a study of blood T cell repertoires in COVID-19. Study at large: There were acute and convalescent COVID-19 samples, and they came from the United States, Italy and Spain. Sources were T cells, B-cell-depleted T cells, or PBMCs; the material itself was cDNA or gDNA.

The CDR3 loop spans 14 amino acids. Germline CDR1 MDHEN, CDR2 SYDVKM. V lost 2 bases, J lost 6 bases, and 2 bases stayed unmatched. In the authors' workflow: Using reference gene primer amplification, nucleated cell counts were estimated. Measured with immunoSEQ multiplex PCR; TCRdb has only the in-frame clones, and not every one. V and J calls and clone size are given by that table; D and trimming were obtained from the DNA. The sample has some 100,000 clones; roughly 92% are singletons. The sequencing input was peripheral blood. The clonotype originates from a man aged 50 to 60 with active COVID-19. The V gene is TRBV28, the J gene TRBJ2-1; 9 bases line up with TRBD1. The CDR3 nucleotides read TGTGCCAGCAGTTTAACGACAGGGGGCAATGAGCAGTTCTTC. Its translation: CASSLTTGGNEQFF. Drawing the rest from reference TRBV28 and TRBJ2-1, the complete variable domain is DVKVTQSSRYLVKRTGEKVFLECVQDMDHENMFWYRQDPGLGLRLIYFSYDVKMKEKGDIPEGYSVSREKKERFSLILESASTNQTSMYLCASSLTTGGNEQFFGPGTRLTVL.